This entry lists 20 T cell receptor beta chains sequenced from one sample in a study of neurological immune-mediated disorders (dated by TCRdb to about 2019). Receptor amplification or capture employed 5' RACE. The data were produced on an Illumina HiSeq 2500. In TCRdb, the public reads were trimmed at Q25 with fastp and aligned with MiXCR, with productive beta chains retained. Rows with one shared CDR3 protein collapse into an entry with the most common genes and DNA. The sample contains fewer than 80,000 distinct CDR3 sequences, under 5% of them found a single time. Roughly 3.2% of the sample comes from the top ten. The material sequenced was PBMCs. The receptors originated from a woman between 50 and 59 years old with multiple sclerosis.

V and J are TRBV7-2 and TRBJ2-3, with 8 nucleotides matching TRBD2. This CDR3 has 16 residues. The germline CDR1 and CDR2 sequences are SGHTA and FQGNSA. The trim removed 2 bases at V and 4 bases at J, leaving 8 bases unmatched. The CDR3: CASSLSRGGLADTQYF. CDR3 nucleotide sequence: TGTGCCAGCAGCTTATCCCGGGGGGGATTGGCAGATACGCAGTATTTT.

This clonotype was seen ten or more times. V usage is TRBV5-6 and J usage is TRBJ1-5; D is ambiguous. This CDR3 contains 14 residues. Germline-derived CDR1 and CDR2 are SGHDT and YYEEEE. Trimming left V 0 bases short and J 5 bases short, with 9 bases between. CDR3 sequence reads: CASSLVREDQPQHF. CDR3 nucleotides: TGTGCCAGCAGCTTGGTAAGGGAGGATCAGCCCCAGCATTTT.

This clonotype came up many times. The rearrangement joins TRBV2 to TRBJ2-7; tentative D call: TRBD1 (5 bases). The germline V gene encodes CDR1 SNHLY and CDR2 FYNNEI. Trimming left V 3 bases short and J 5 bases short, with 11 bases between. This CDR3 has 13 residues. For the CDR3, the DNA is TGTGCCAGCAGTGATCAGGGTATGGACGAGCAGTACGTC. It encodes CASSDQGMDEQYV.

The table lists this clonotype with many counts. This sequence joins TRBV2 and TRBJ2-1; TRBD2 agrees at 7 bases. Germline V lookup: CDR1 SNHLY, CDR2 FYNNEI. Trimming removed 7 bases from V and 6 bases from J; junction bases left unmatched: 9. The CDR3 spans 14 residues. The CDR3 is CASNSQGLLNEQFF. The CDR3 nucleotides read TGTGCCAGCAACTCCCAGGGACTACTCAATGAGCAGTTCTTC. The whole variable domain, filled in from reference TRBV2 and TRBJ2-1, reads EPEVTQTPSHQVTQMGQEVILRCVPISNHLYFYWYRQILGQKVEFLVSFYNNEISEKSEIFDDQFSVERPDGSNFTLKIRSTKLEDSAMYFCASNSQGLLNEQFFGPGTRLTVL.

This clonotype is classed as medium-sized. As DNA, the CDR3 is TGTGCCAGCAGCGTAGATTCATACAATGAGCAGTTCTTC. It specifies CASSVDSYNEQFF. The rearrangement uses TRBV9 and TRBJ2-1; D is ambiguous. The CDR3 is made up of 13 amino acids. Germline V lookup: CDR1 SGDLS, CDR2 YYNGEE. V was pared by 0 bases and J by 4 bases, with 5 bases between.

This clonotype was detected a few times. V is TRBV5-6 and J is TRBJ2-7; no definite D call. This CDR3 has 14 residues. Looked up from germline, CDR1 is SGHDT and CDR2 is YYEEEE. Trimming removed 5 bases from V and 4 bases from J, with 16 bases in between. The CDR3 loop is CASSLAGPEYEQYV. As DNA, the CDR3 is TGTGCCAGCAGTCTGGCCGGGCCAGAGTACGAGCAGTACGTC.

This clonotype was detected many times. V is TRBV4-3 and J is TRBJ2-1, with 11 bases lining up with TRBD2. J gave up 2 bases and V 2 bases, and 2 bases lay outside the gene matches. The CDR3 consists of 16 residues. CDR1 and CDR2 from the germline V gene are LGHNA and YSLEER. CDR3 bases: TGCGCCAGCAGCCAATCGACTAGCGGGGCCTACAATGAGCAGTTCTTC. This encodes CASSQSTSGAYNEQFF.

This clonotype showed up many times. The J gene is TRBJ2-1, the V gene TRBV24-1; TRBD1 matches at 12 bases. J gave up 9 bases and V 3 bases, and 5 bases lay outside the gene matches. The CDR3 runs to 15 residues. Germline V CDR1 and CDR2: KGHDR, SFDVKD. For the CDR3, the DNA is TGTGCCACCAGTGATCCCGGGACAGGGGGCAGTGAGCAGTTCTTC. This encodes CATSDPGTGGSEQFF.

This chain joins TRBV9 and TRBJ2-2; D is uncertain. V was pared by 4 bases and J by 8 bases, with 12 bases between. This CDR3 contains 13 residues. CDR1 SGDLS and CDR2 YYNGEE come from the germline V gene. This CDR3 reads CASSLRLSGELFF. The CDR3 DNA is TGTGCCAGCAGCCTCCGACTTAGTGGGGAGCTGTTTTTT.

This clonotype was recorded many times. This rearrangement joins TRBV20-1 to TRBJ2-2, with 14 bases identical to TRBD2. Germline V lookup: CDR1 DFQATT, CDR2 SNEGSKA (reference sequence). V shed 4 bases, J shed 7 bases, and the junction held 8 bases outside the gene matches. The CDR3 sequence is 16 residues long. CDR3 amino acids: CSAKTWTSGGRGELFF. The CDR3 region has the DNA TGCAGTGCTAAAACATGGACTAGCGGGGGGCGCGGGGAGCTGTTTTTT.

This clonotype was observed many times. This chain joins TRBV7-6 and TRBJ1-3; 7 nucleotides line up with TRBD1. Germline V gene lookup returns CDR1 SGHVS and CDR2 FNYEAQ. The CDR3 loop spans 14 amino acids. Trimming took 5 bases from V and 4 from J; bases not matched to a gene: 5. In nucleotides, the CDR3 is TGTGCCAGCAGCCCCGCAGGGGGAGGAAACACCATATATTTT. Protein product: CASSPAGGGNTIYF.

This clonotype occurred many times. CDR3 nucleotide sequence: TGCGCCAGCAGCTTGGCCTCGAGGAACACTGAAGCTTTCTTT. Protein sequence: CASSLASRNTEAFF. The chain has TRBV5-1 and TRBJ1-1; D uncertain. This CDR3 is built from 14 residues. Germline V gives CDR1 SGHRS, CDR2 YFSETQ. With 0 bases removed from V and 1 base from J, the gap between germline ends came to 7 bases.

In this sample, this clonotype turned up many times. The rearrangement links TRBV3-1 to TRBJ2-1; 9 nucleotides agree with TRBD1. CDR1 LGHDT and CDR2 YNNKEL come from the germline V gene (reference sequence). The CDR3 loop spans 12 amino acids. J lost 15 bases, V lost 6 bases, and 9 bases had no gene match. The chain's CDR3 is CASSRETGGPFF. The CDR3 nucleotides are TGTGCCAGCAGTCGAGAAACAGGGGGCCCGTTCTTC.

V is TRBV11-3 and J is TRBJ2-2, with D unclear. CDR3 length: 13 residues. Germline loops: CDR1 SGHNT, CDR2 YENEEA. Trimming took 2 bases from V and 1 from J, leaving 2 bases between them. The CDR3 protein is CASSLWNTGELFF. The CDR3 coding sequence is TGTGCCAGCAGCTTATGGAACACCGGGGAGCTGTTTTTT.

In its sample, this clonotype was seen many times. The chain has TRBV4-2 and TRBJ1-2; D uncertain. The CDR3 loop spans 15 amino acids. Germline lookup yields CDR1 LGHNA and CDR2 YNFKEQ. The V gene lost 0 bases and the J gene lost 2 bases, with 10 bases spanning the gap. CDR3 sequence: CASSQDYGTNYGYTF. CDR3 DNA sequence: TGTGCCAGCAGCCAAGATTACGGTACAAACTATGGCTACACCTTC.

About this clonotype itself: With a much larger clone just one base away, this may be a read error. The gene calls are TRBV7-2 and TRBJ2-5; D possibly corresponds to TRBD2 (5 bases). The CDR3 contains 13 residues. Germline V CDR1 and CDR2: SGHTA, FQGNSA. V gave up 4 bases and J gave up 5 bases, with 11 bases separating them. Written as DNA, the CDR3 is TGTGCCAGCAGCTCTAGCACCAGGGAGACCCAGTACTTC. This gives the protein CASSSSTRETQYF.

This clonotype was found many times. V and J are TRBV5-1 and TRBJ2-5, with D tentatively TRBD1 (6 bases). The CDR3 is 14 amino acids. CDR1 SGHRS and CDR2 YFSETQ come from the germline V gene. Between the trimmed V and J ends, which lost 3 bases and 2 bases, there was a span of 11 bases. The CDR3 sequence: CASSSRDKQETQYF. The CDR3 DNA reads as TGCGCCAGCAGCTCCAGGGACAAACAAGAGACCCAGTACTTC.

CDR3 amino acids: CASSLGSGVWNEQYF. DNA for the CDR3: TGTGCCAGCAGTTTAGGGTCAGGGGTTTGGAACGAGCAGTACTTC. This chain links TRBV28 with TRBJ2-7, with D possibly matching TRBD1 (6 bases). Trimming left V 2 bases short and J 5 bases short, with 16 bases between. Germline V gene data show CDR1 as MDHEN and CDR2 as SYDVKM. The CDR3 extends over 15 amino acids.

This clonotype was seen only a few times. The chain uses TRBV7-2 and TRBJ1-1; D possibly corresponds to TRBD1 (6 bases). Germline-derived CDR1 and CDR2 are SGHTA and FQGNSA. The CDR3 sequence is 14 residues long. Trimming removed 3 bases from V and 5 bases from J, with 13 bases in between. CDR3 residues: CASSLLQGWTEAFF. The CDR3 nucleotides are TGTGCCAGCAGCTTGCTACAGGGTTGGACTGAAGCTTTCTTT.

This clonotype was counted many times. The genes are TRBV11-2 and TRBJ2-7; D may be TRBD2 (6 bases). This CDR3 is built from 14 residues. V gave up 5 bases and J gave up 2 bases, with 13 bases separating them. Looked up from germline, CDR1 is SGHAT and CDR2 is FQNNGV. The CDR3 region is CASSQRWRAYEQYF. The DNA of the CDR3 is TGTGCCAGCAGCCAGAGATGGAGGGCCTACGAGCAGTACTTC. Full variable domain (outside the CDR3, taken from reference TRBV11-2 and TRBJ2-7): EAGVAQSPRYKIIEKRQSVAFWCNPISGHATLYWYQQILGQGPKLLIQFQNNGVVDDSQLPKDRFSAERLKGVDSTLKIQPAKLEDSAVYLCASSQRWRAYEQYFGPGTRLTVT.